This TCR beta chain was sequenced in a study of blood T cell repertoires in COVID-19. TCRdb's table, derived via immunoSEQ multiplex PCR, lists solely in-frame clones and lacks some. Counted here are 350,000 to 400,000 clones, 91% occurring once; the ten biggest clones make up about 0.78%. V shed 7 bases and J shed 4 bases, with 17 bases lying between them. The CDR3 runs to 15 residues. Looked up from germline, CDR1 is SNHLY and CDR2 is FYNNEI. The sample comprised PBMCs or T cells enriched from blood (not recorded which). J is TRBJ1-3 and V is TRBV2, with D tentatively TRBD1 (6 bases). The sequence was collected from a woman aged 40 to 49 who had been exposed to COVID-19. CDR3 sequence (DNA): TGTGCCAGCAACGTTAACAGGGCCTCCGGAAACACCATATATTTT. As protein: CASNVNRASGNTIYF.